This is a list of T cell receptor beta chains from one sample in a study of cytomegalovirus exposure and HLA in healthy donors. Some clones are missing from TCRdb's copy, which holds only in-frame ones; the method was immunoSEQ multiplex PCR. The sample carries some 100,000 clones, approximately 72% recorded once. The sequencing sample was made of PBMCs. Source of these receptors: a male donor in good health and CMV-seropositive. Both conserved end residues are part of each CDR3. The D gene is left open where the match is weak. Some rows mark clone size as missing; the rest say once, few, many or name a class of expanded clone.

14,TRBJ1-1,NA,NA,TRBV29-1,CSAEAPPGNTEAFF,TGCAGCGCCGAAGCCCCCCCAGGGAACACTGAAGCTTTCTTT
12,TRBJ2-7,NA,NA,TRBV2,CASSEDFQGQYF,TGTGCCAGCAGTGAAGACTTCCAGGGTCAGTACTTC
15,TRBJ1-1,NA,TRBD1,TRBV2,CASSVSGGMNTEAFF,TGTGCCAGCAGTGTTTCAGGGGGTATGAACACTGAAGCTTTCTTT
15,TRBJ1-2,few,NA,TRBV4-1,CASSQGFGGGAGYTF,TGCGCCAGCAGCCAAGGGTTTGGGGGAGGCGCTGGCTACACCTTC
17,TRBJ2-5,NA,TRBD2,TRBV4-3,CASSRDFGTSLQETQYF,TGCGCCAGCAGCCGAGATTTCGGGACTAGTCTTCAAGAGACCCAGTACTTC
15,TRBJ1-1,NA,TRBD1,TRBV10-2,CASSEPGQGATEAFF,TGCGCCAGCAGTGAGCCAGGACAGGGGGCCACTGAAGCTTTCTTT
14,TRBJ2-1,NA,NA,TRBV19,CASSIARDSNEQFF,TGTGCCAGTAGTATAGCCCGGGACTCCAATGAGCAGTTCTTC
15,TRBJ2-7,few,TRBD2,TRBV10-3,CAISESSGGGYAQYF,TGTGCCATCAGTGAGAGTTCTGGGGGGGGGTACGCGCAGTACTTC
11,TRBJ2-3,few,NA,TRBV4-1,CASTSTDTQYF,TGCGCCAGCACCTCCACAGATACGCAGTATTTT
20,TRBJ1-5,NA,TRBD1,TRBV27,CASSPGTATLRPYSNQPQHF,TGTGCCAGCAGCCCAGGGACAGCGACTCTCCGCCCTTATAGCAATCAGCCCCAGCATTTT
16,TRBJ1-5,once,NA,TRBV6-1,CASSEWTDYSNQPQHF,TGTGCCAGCAGTGAATGGACAGATTATAGCAATCAGCCCCAGCATTTT
16,TRBJ2-1,NA,NA,TRBV2,CASSRLAATPGGEQFF,TGTGCCAGCAGTCGCTTAGCGGCCACCCCTGGGGGTGAGCAGTTCTTC
14,TRBJ1-2,NA,TRBD1,TRBV27,CASSLSGTAYGYTF,TGTGCCAGCAGTTTATCGGGGACAGCCTATGGCTACACCTTC
15,TRBJ1-6,NA,NA,TRBV11-2,CASSLAPGGNSPLHF,TGTGCCAGCAGCTTAGCCCCAGGTGGGAATTCACCCCTCCACTTT
13,TRBJ2-1,NA,NA,TRBV11-3,CASSYDLNNEQFF,TGTGCCAGCAGCTATGATCTAAACAATGAGCAGTTCTTC
19,TRBJ2-3,few,TRBD2,TRBV5-1,CASKGAASGGGTSTDTQYF,TGCGCCAGCAAAGGTGCGGCTAGCGGGGGGGGAACTAGCACAGATACGCAGTATTTT
14,TRBJ1-1,once,NA,TRBV6-6,CASSYIGRADEAFF,TGTGCCAGCAGTTACATTGGCAGGGCAGATGAAGCTTTCTTT
14,TRBJ2-3,NA,NA,TRBV15,CATSRDLEGDTQYF,TGTGCCACCAGCAGGGACCTTGAGGGAGATACGCAGTATTTT
15,TRBJ2-3,NA,NA,TRBV5-1,CASSLASRDTDTQYF,TGCGCCAGCAGCTTGGCTTCCAGGGATACAGATACGCAGTATTTT
16,TRBJ2-3,NA,NA,TRBV7-3,CASSLTQDFSTDTQYF,TGTGCCAGCAGCTTAACACAGGATTTTAGCACAGATACGCAGTATTTT
15,TRBJ1-1,NA,NA,TRBV7-9,CASSLEGVGNTEAFF,TGTGCCAGCAGCTTAGAAGGGGTGGGGAACACTGAAGCTTTCTTT
15,TRBJ1-2,once,TRBD1,TRBV5-4,CASSSGTGVRYGYTF,TGTGCCAGCAGCTCTGGGACAGGGGTTCGCTATGGCTACACCTTC
15,TRBJ2-2,NA,NA,TRBV4-2,CASSQDPGITGELFF,TGTGCCAGCAGCCAAGATCCGGGGATTACCGGGGAGCTGTTTTTT
15,TRBJ1-1,NA,NA,TRBV11-1,CASSLARGVGTEAFF,TGTGCCAGCAGCTTAGCGCGGGGTGTGGGCACTGAAGCTTTCTTT
16,TRBJ2-3,NA,NA,TRBV5-1,CASSLEGYPSTDTQYF,TGCGCCAGCAGCCTCGAGGGTTACCCTAGCACAGATACGCAGTATTTT
16,TRBJ1-6,NA,NA,TRBV28,CASSLAGALTNSPLHF,TGTGCCAGCAGTTTGGCAGGGGCGCTCACCAATTCACCCCTCCACTTT
14,TRBJ2-3,NA,TRBD2,TRBV28,CATERGGGTDTQYF,TGTGCCACCGAACGGGGGGGCGGGACAGATACGCAGTATTTT
13,TRBJ2-5,NA,NA,TRBV27,CASSLLAGRSQYF,TGTGCCAGCAGTTTATTGGCAGGGAGGTCCCAGTACTTC
19,TRBJ1-3,few,TRBD1,TRBV9,CASSVELGRTGNSGNTIYF,TGTGCCAGCAGCGTAGAGTTAGGGAGGACAGGCAACTCTGGAAACACCATATATTTT
17,TRBJ2-5,NA,TRBD2,TRBV5-6,CASSLSTSGGLQETQYF,TGTGCCAGCAGCTTATCGACTAGCGGGGGGCTCCAAGAGACCCAGTACTTC
13,TRBJ2-7,NA,TRBD2,TRBV19,CASSIGGGYEQYF,TGTGCCAGTAGTATAGGCGGGGGGTACGAGCAGTACTTC
16,TRBJ1-4,NA,TRBD1,TRBV4-3,CASSSDARDSYEKLFF,TGCGCCAGCAGCTCGGATGCCCGGGACAGTTATGAAAAACTGTTTTTT
18,TRBJ1-6,NA,NA,TRBV5-6,CASSLSSSVGLYNSPLHF,TGTGCCAGCAGCTTGAGCTCCTCCGTGGGGCTCTATAATTCACCCCTCCACTTT
14,TRBJ2-7,NA,TRBD2,TRBV7-8,CASVSGVRTNEQYF,TGTGCCAGCGTCAGCGGGGTTCGAACGAACGAGCAGTACTTC
15,TRBJ2-1,NA,TRBD2,TRBV6-4,CASSDSGGGVHEQFF,TGTGCCAGCAGTGACTCTGGGGGAGGGGTCCATGAGCAGTTCTTC
12,TRBJ2-7,NA,TRBD1,TRBV19,CASGTGADEQYF,TGTGCCAGCGGGACAGGGGCGGATGAGCAGTACTTC
18,TRBJ1-4,NA,NA,TRBV5-1,CASSLASGFVATNEKLFF,TGCGCCAGCAGCTTGGCTTCAGGATTCGTTGCAACTAATGAAAAACTGTTTTTT
14,TRBJ1-2,NA,TRBD1,TRBV28,CASSFGQGDYGYTF,TGTGCCAGCAGTTTTGGACAGGGCGACTATGGCTACACCTTC
16,TRBJ2-5,NA,TRBD2,TRBV5-5,CASSQSGGVGQETQYF,TGTGCCAGCAGTCAGAGCGGGGGAGTTGGGCAAGAGACCCAGTACTTC
13,TRBJ2-7,NA,NA,TRBV19,CASSIDRGDEQYF,TGTGCCAGTAGTATTGATCGGGGTGATGAGCAGTACTTC
15,TRBJ2-7,NA,NA,TRBV11-3,CASSQVWGQPSEQYF,TGTGCCAGCAGCCAGGTGTGGGGACAACCTTCCGAGCAGTACTTC
14,TRBJ2-3,NA,TRBD2,TRBV9,CASSVGLAADTQYF,TGTGCCAGCAGCGTCGGACTAGCTGCAGATACGCAGTATTTT
15,TRBJ2-1,NA,NA,TRBV5-5,CASTQEGAVGNEQFF,TGTGCCAGCACCCAGGAGGGGGCTGTGGGCAATGAGCAGTTCTTC
14,TRBJ1-2,NA,NA,TRBV1,CTSRQGRANYGYTF,TGCACCAGCAGGCAGGGGCGCGCTAACTATGGCTACACCTTC
13,TRBJ1-6,NA,NA,TRBV15,CATSRERGSPLHF,TGTGCCACCAGCAGAGAACGGGGTTCACCCCTCCACTTT
15,TRBJ2-1,once,TRBD2,TRBV5-5,CASSLLRGGVNEQFF,TGTGCCAGCAGCTTGCTGCGGGGGGGAGTCAATGAGCAGTTCTTC
15,TRBJ2-7,NA,NA,TRBV5-6,CASSSRKRQGYEQYF,TGTGCCAGCAGCTCACGGAAGCGGCAGGGGTACGAGCAGTACTTC